What follows describes a single T cell receptor beta chain. The data originate from a study of T-cell reconstitution after alpha-beta-depleted transplantation in children. The CDR3 length is 14 residues. Germline CDR1 and CDR2: SGHTA and FQGNSA. V dropped 2 bases and J dropped 4 bases, with 8 bases sitting between them. Unique molecular identifiers were incorporated when the TCRbeta library was constructed. TCRdb reprocessed the PCR reads via MiXCR and lists one record per CDR3 protein. The sample holds 490,000 or so distinct CDR3 sequences, around 12% seen once. This TCR was recovered from a human donor who donated a stem cell graft to a child with combined immunodeficiency. The chain recombines TRBV7-2 with TRBJ1-4, with D uncertain. This specimen was PBMCs from the stem cell graft donor, taken from the stem cell graft. For the CDR3, the DNA is TGTGCCAGCAGCTTATTGCATAGTAATGAAAAACTGTTTTTT. Its protein is CASSLLHSNEKLFF.